These 18 T cell receptor beta chains originate from one sample sequenced in a study of blood T cell repertoires in COVID-19. Repertoires were generated with immunoSEQ multiplex PCR, while TCRdb's copy carries only in-frame clones and drops some. Seen here are tens of thousands of clones, about 89% observed once, and the top ten hold roughly 2%. The sample taken for sequencing was peripheral blood. These receptors were taken from a woman in her sixties or seventies with acute or convalescent COVID-19.

The J gene is TRBJ2-1, the V gene TRBV11-3, with D possibly TRBD2 on 6 matching bases. Germline assignment: CDR1 SGHNT and CDR2 YENEEA. The CDR3 runs 19 residues. V was clipped by 5 bases and J by 0 bases, with 23 bases between them. CDR3: CASSVGETKRAPSYNEQFF. As DNA, the CDR3 is TGTGCCAGCAGCGTAGGAGAAACAAAGCGGGCCCCCTCCTACAATGAGCAGTTCTTC. The full variable domain, rest sourced from reference TRBV11-3 and TRBJ2-1, is EAGVVQSPRYKIIEKKQPVAFWCNPISGHNTLYWYLQNLGQGPELLIRYENEEAVDDSQLPKDRFSAERLKGVDSTLKIQPAELGDSAVYLCASSVGETKRAPSYNEQFFGPGTRLTVL.

This chain joins TRBV28 and TRBJ2-3, with TRBD2 matching 8 bases. With 6 bases clipped from V and 4 bases from J, the junction kept 9 bases outside the gene matches. The CDR3 covers 15 residues. Germline assignment: CDR1 MDHEN and CDR2 SYDVKM. The CDR3 nucleotides read TGTGCCAGCAGCGCGACTAGCGATCTTTCAGATACGCAGTATTTT. This translates into CASSATSDLSDTQYF.

The chain is built from TRBV6-1 and TRBJ1-1, with 7 bases aligning to TRBD1. Trimming at V came to 3 bases and at J to 0 bases, leaving 4 bases not matched to a gene. Germline assignment: CDR1 MNHNS and CDR2 SASEGT. This CDR3 region has 15 residues. CDR3 nucleotides: TGTGCCAGCAGTGAGACAGGGTGGTTGAACACTGAAGCTTTCTTT. Protein sequence: CASSETGWLNTEAFF.

The V call is TRBV9, the J call TRBJ2-1; 8 bases fit TRBD2. V lost 2 bases to trimming and J lost 0 bases; unmatched junction nucleotides: 4. Germline V lookup: CDR1 SGDLS, CDR2 YYNGEE. CDR3 length equals 16 residues. The DNA for the CDR3 is TGTGCCAGCAGCGTCTTAAGCGGGAGCTCCTACAATGAGCAGTTCTTC. Its protein product is CASSVLSGSSYNEQFF.

The V call is TRBV6-2 or TRBV6-3, the J call TRBJ2-5; perhaps TRBD1 as D (6 bases). V shed 5 bases and J shed 4 bases, with 20 bases lying between them. This CDR3 comprises 16 residues. CDR1 and CDR2 (germline): MNHEY, SVGEGT. CDR3 nucleotide sequence: TGTGCCAGCAGTCAACAGGGAATTGTGCTCTCAGAGACCCAGTACTTC. Protein: CASSQQGIVLSETQYF.

The chain recombines TRBV6-2 or TRBV6-3 with TRBJ2-7, with 13 positions matching TRBD2. Trimming removed 4 bases from V and 0 bases from J; junction bases left unmatched: 9. This CDR3 has 18 amino acids. Germline V gene lookup returns CDR1 MNHEY and CDR2 SVGEGT. The CDR3 loop reads CASSSGLAGASSSYEQYF. The CDR3, as DNA: TGTGCCAGCAGTTCTGGACTAGCGGGGGCCTCGAGCTCCTACGAGCAGTACTTC.

J is TRBJ2-7 and V is TRBV27; D is uncertain. V lost 9 bases, J lost 0 bases, and 12 bases lay in between. The length of the CDR3 is 13 residues. CDR1 and CDR2 (germline): MNHEY, SMNVEV (reference sequence). This CDR3 reads CASAARSSYEQYF. The CDR3 DNA is TGTGCCAGTGCCGCCAGGTCCTCCTACGAGCAGTACTTC.

The chain links TRBV9 to TRBJ2-2, with 8 bases matching TRBD2. Germline loops: CDR1 SGDLS, CDR2 YYNGEE. The V gene end was trimmed by 4 bases and the J gene end by 8 bases; junction bases not matched to a gene: 10. The CDR3 consists of 15 residues. This chain's CDR3 is CASSLGGGPNGELFF. The CDR3 DNA follows: TGTGCCAGCAGCCTGGGCGGGGGGCCTAATGGGGAGCTGTTTTTT.

The chain links TRBV2 to TRBJ2-7; the D gene is possibly TRBD2 (7 bases). Germline V gene sequence: CDR1 SNHLY, CDR2 FYNNEI. The germline V and J ends were trimmed by 3 bases and 7 bases, with 19 bases remaining between them. The CDR3 covers 15 residues. CDR3 DNA sequence: TGTGCCAGCAGTGAGTTTGTTGGGAGGGGGTTGGAGCAGTACTTC. Translation gives CASSEFVGRGLEQYF.

This chain links TRBV28 with TRBJ1-1; D might be TRBD1 (6 bases). The CDR3 contains 18 residues. Germline CDR1 and CDR2: MDHEN and SYDVKM. V was trimmed by 4 bases and J by 0 bases, leaving 21 bases between them. CDR3 amino acids: CASSSLPTINRVNTEAFF. The CDR3 DNA reads TGTGCCAGCAGTTCCCTCCCTACCATAAACAGGGTGAACACTGAAGCTTTCTTT.

The chain is built from TRBV19 and TRBJ1-4; 10 bases align to TRBD1. Germline values: CDR1 LNHDA, CDR2 SQIVND (reference sequence). The length of the CDR3 is 15 residues. The trim removed 4 bases at V and 7 bases at J, leaving 6 bases unmatched. The CDR3 protein is CASSRTGTGVEKLFF. The CDR3 nucleotides read TGTGCCAGTAGTAGGACGGGGACAGGGGTTGAAAAACTGTTTTTT.

This sequence joins TRBV11-2 and TRBJ2-5, with TRBD1 matching 8 bases. CDR1 and CDR2 from the germline V gene are SGHAT and FQNNGV. This CDR3 spans 12 amino acids. The J segment lost 13 bases and the V segment lost 10 bases, leaving 14 bases of the junction unmatched. The CDR3 coding sequence is TGTGCCACACAGGGGGGTCAGGTGACTCCGTACTTC. It yields the protein CATQGGQVTPYF. Full variable domain (remainder filled in from reference TRBV11-2 and TRBJ2-5): EAGVAQSPRYKIIEKRQSVAFWCNPISGHATLYWYQQILGQGPKLLIQFQNNGVVDDSQLPKDRFSAERLKGVDSTLKIQPAKLEDSAVYLCATQGGQVTPYFGPGTRLLVL.

V and J are TRBV19 and TRBJ2-7; tentatively, D is TRBD2 (7 bases). Germline V CDR1 and CDR2: LNHDA, SQIVND (reference sequence). The CDR3 contains 14 residues. V gave up 1 base and J gave up 6 bases, with 13 bases separating them. The CDR3 DNA sequence: TGTGCCAGTAGTATAGTGGGAGGGGGAAGCGAGCAGTACTTC. This encodes CASSIVGGGSEQYF.

J is TRBJ2-5 and V is TRBV4-1, with TRBD1 matching 7 bases. CDR1 and CDR2 from the germline V gene are MGHRA and YSYEKL. There are 15 residues in the CDR3. V lost 4 bases to trimming and J lost 4 bases; unmatched junction nucleotides: 9. The CDR3 here is CASSRAPDRVETQYF. DNA of the CDR3: TGCGCCAGCAGCCGCGCCCCTGACAGGGTAGAGACCCAGTACTTC.

This chain connects TRBV24-1 to TRBJ2-5; TRBD1 matches 10 bases. The junction had 10 bases not matched to a gene; V was cut back by 4 bases and J by 0 bases. The CDR3 extends over 18 amino acids. Germline V gene data show CDR1 as KGHDR and CDR2 as SFDVKD. As DNA, the CDR3 is TGTGCCACCAGTGACACCCGACAGGGGGCGTCCGACCAAGAGACCCAGTACTTC. It is translated as CATSDTRQGASDQETQYF.

V and J are TRBV18 and TRBJ1-4, with D perhaps TRBD1 (5 bases). This CDR3 contains 14 residues. The ends were cut back, 3 bases at V and 4 bases at J, with 9 bases in the middle. CDR1 and CDR2 from the germline V gene are KGHSH and LQKENI. DNA for the CDR3: TGTGCCAGCTCACCGTCACAGGTTAATGAAAAACTGTTTTTT. Amino acid sequence: CASSPSQVNEKLFF.

The CDR3 region is CASSPRGLTDSPLHF. The CDR3 nucleotides read TGTGCCAGCAGTCCTCGGGGGTTAACGGATTCACCCCTCCACTTT. V is TRBV6-5 and J is TRBJ1-6; TRBD1 might be the D (5 bases). The V end lost 5 bases, the J end lost 8 bases, and 16 bases lay between the germline ends. The CDR3 sequence is 15 residues long. CDR1 and CDR2 (germline): MNHEY, SVGAGI.

V and J are TRBV5-1 and TRBJ1-1, with a weak D call TRBD1 (6 bases). CDR1 is SGHRS, CDR2 YFSETQ, per germline. The CDR3 is made up of 16 amino acids. With 1 base removed from V and 1 base from J, the gap between germline ends came to 14 bases. The CDR3 protein is CASSLRAGDRNTEAFF. In nucleotides, the CDR3 is TGCGCCAGCAGCTTGCGGGCAGGGGACCGGAACACTGAAGCTTTCTTT.